This T cell receptor beta chain was sequenced during a study of blood T cell repertoires in COVID-19. Germline V gene sequence: CDR1 KGHSH, CDR2 LQKENI. Deletions cut 3 bases from V and 5 bases from J, with 13 bases between. The CDR3 spans 14 residues. Clones were read by immunoSEQ multiplex PCR, and TCRdb kept only the in-frame ones, dropping some. This sample yields roughly 160,000 clones, of which 74% are seen a single time; 3% belongs to the top ten. This clone appeared a few times. The clonotype comes from a woman older than 75 with acute or convalescent COVID-19. Sequenced material: peripheral blood. The chain employs TRBV18 and TRBJ1-2; D remains unclear. CDR3 coding DNA: TGTGCCAGCTCACCCGATGAGGGCCCATATGGCTACACCTTC. Its protein is CASSPDEGPYGYTF.